One and the same sample provided the 29 T cell receptor beta chains below, sequenced in a study of blood T cell repertoires in COVID-19. The table came from immunoSEQ multiplex PCR; TCRdb's copy has only in-frame clones and leaves some out. The data contain about 73,000 clones, about 82% of them singletons. The specimen sequenced was peripheral blood. Receptors were obtained from a woman aged 55-70 years with acute or convalescent COVID-19.

The chain joins TRBV30 to TRBJ1-6, with D perhaps TRBD1 (6 bases). CDR3 length equals 16 residues. Germline assignment: CDR1 GTSNPN and CDR2 SVGIG (reference sequence). V gave up 1 base and J gave up 4 bases, with 14 bases separating them. CDR3 in DNA: TGTGCCTGGAGTGCCTCGGGAGGGGGGTATAATTCACCCCTCCACTTT. Translating gives CAWSASGGGYNSPLHF.

The CDR3 sequence is CASSASSGGRDSEQYF. CDR3 in DNA: TGTGCCAGCAGCGCCTCAAGCGGAGGCCGTGATAGCGAGCAGTACTTC. V usage is TRBV9 and J usage is TRBJ2-7, with TRBD2 as a possible D gene (5 bases). This CDR3 spans 16 amino acids. The V end lost 3 bases, the J end lost 6 bases, and 22 bases lay between the germline ends. CDR1 is SGDLS and CDR2 is YYNGEE in the germline V gene.

Only one count was recorded for this clone. The chain couples TRBV27 to TRBJ1-2; 8 bases line up with TRBD1. The junction had 9 bases not matched to a gene; V was cut back by 4 bases and J by 2 bases. The CDR3 runs 16 residues. Per the germline V gene, CDR1 is MNHEY and CDR2 is SMNVEV (reference sequence). CDR3 nucleotides: TGTGCCAGCAGTTCCCCCGGGACAGGAGGAAACTATGGCTACACCTTC. This encodes CASSSPGTGGNYGYTF.

Here the CDR3 reads CASSARGTEAFF. Here the CDR3 DNA reads TGTGCCAGCTCGGCTAGAGGCACTGAAGCTTTCTTT. The gene calls are TRBV18 and TRBJ1-1; D is undetermined. With 6 bases removed from V and 4 bases from J, the gap between germline ends came to 9 bases. Germline CDR1 reads KGHSH; CDR2 reads LQKENI. This CDR3 has 12 residues.

V usage is TRBV19 and J usage is TRBJ1-1; 8 positions match TRBD1. CDR3 length equals 13 residues. Germline loops: CDR1 LNHDA, CDR2 SQIVND (reference sequence). V trimming: 6 bases; J trimming: 4 bases; junction bases outside the gene matches: 4. The CDR3 DNA follows: TGTGCCAGTAGGACCCAGGGGGCCACTGAAGCTTTCTTT. This sequence encodes CASRTQGATEAFF.

The rearrangement links TRBV7-9 to TRBJ2-1, with D perhaps TRBD2 (5 bases). The CDR3 is made up of 15 amino acids. Trimming pared 7 bases from V and 9 bases from J, leaving 22 bases between. Germline V gene sequence: CDR1 SEHNR, CDR2 FQNEAQ (reference sequence). CDR3 amino acids: CASIPPGLRGIEQFF. CDR3 DNA sequence: TGTGCCAGCATCCCCCCGGGCCTCCGAGGGATTGAGCAGTTCTTC.

The chain has TRBV29-1 and TRBJ2-3; 7 bases line up with TRBD2. The ends lost 4 bases at V and 9 bases at J; junction bases unmatched: 10. The CDR3 is 13 residues long. Germline V gene data show CDR1 as SQVTM and CDR2 as ANQGSEA. The CDR3 loop is CSVGEGAGRTQYF. The CDR3 DNA reads as TGCAGCGTTGGGGAGGGCGCGGGCCGGACGCAGTATTTT.

The V gene is TRBV5-6, the J gene TRBJ1-2, with TRBD1 identical over 8 bases. Germline CDR1 is SGHDT and CDR2 is YYEEEE. V was pared by 2 bases and J by 7 bases, with 7 bases of the junction left unmatched. The CDR3 has 14 residues. CDR3 nucleotide sequence: TGTGCCAGCAGCTTAGCTGACAGGGGCTTTGGCTACACCTTC. Amino acid sequence: CASSLADRGFGYTF. The variable domain in full, completed from reference TRBV5-6 and TRBJ1-2, reads DAGVTQSPTHLIKTRGQQVTLRCSPKSGHDTVSWYQQALGQGPQFIFQYYEEEERQRGNFPDRFSGHQFPNYSSELNVNALLLGDSALYLCASSLADRGFGYTFGSGTRLTVV.

Only one count was recorded for this clone. The V call is TRBV11-1, the J call TRBJ1-2; D gene ambiguous. V was trimmed by 1 base and J by 13 bases, leaving 13 bases between them. From germline, CDR1 is SGHAT and CDR2 FQDESV (reference sequence). This CDR3 has 12 residues. The CDR3 protein is CASSLEPGFVTF. The CDR3 coding sequence is TGTGCCAGCAGCTTAGAACCGGGTTTCGTCACCTTC.

This chain joins TRBV5-5 and TRBJ2-3; D not resolved. V lost 0 bases and J 2 bases, leaving 10 bases between the germline ends. The CDR3 sequence is 15 residues long. Per germline, CDR1 SGHKS and CDR2 YYEKEE (reference sequence). The CDR3 bases are TGTGCCAGCAGCTTGGTGGCGGCAGCCACAGATACGCAGTATTTT. Its translation: CASSLVAAATDTQYF.

This clone was seen only once. The V and J genes are TRBV10-2 and TRBJ2-4, with 12 bases lining up with TRBD1. Germline CDR1 WSHSY, CDR2 SAAADI. CDR3 size: 16 residues. Trimming removed 4 bases from V and 5 bases from J; junction bases left unmatched: 6. Here the CDR3 reads CASSAWDRGRENIQYF. The CDR3 bases are TGCGCCAGCAGTGCCTGGGACAGGGGGCGGGAAAACATTCAGTACTTC.

V gene TRBV5-8 combines with J gene TRBJ1-1, with 7 bases lining up with TRBD1. The CDR3 loop spans 15 amino acids. Germline assignment: CDR1 SGHTS and CDR2 YDEGEE. The junction had 9 bases not matched to a gene; V was cut back by 3 bases and J by 4 bases. The CDR3 DNA follows: TGTGCCAGCAGCTACTCGACAGGGCGGGCCACTGAAGCTTTCTTT. Translated, it gives CASSYSTGRATEAFF. Supplemented by reference TRBV5-8 and TRBJ1-1, the full variable domain reads EAGVTQSPTHLIKTRGQQATLRCSPISGHTSVYWYQQALGLGLQFLLWYDEGEERNRGNFPPRFSGRQFPNYSSELNVNALELEDSALYLCASSYSTGRATEAFFGQGTRLTVV.

The genes are TRBV11-1 and TRBJ2-7, with TRBD1 identical over 8 bases. This CDR3 is built from 14 residues. Germline V gives CDR1 SGHAT, CDR2 FQDESV (reference sequence). The J segment lost 2 bases and the V segment lost 4 bases, leaving 4 bases of the junction unmatched. The CDR3 is CASSWTGSPYEQYF. The CDR3 nucleotides are TGTGCCAGCAGCTGGACAGGGTCCCCCTACGAGCAGTACTTC.

This sequence joins TRBV6-2 or TRBV6-3 and TRBJ1-1; 7 bases are shared with TRBD1. The length of the CDR3 is 13 residues. J gave up 3 bases and V 2 bases, and 0 bases lay outside the gene matches. Germline V gene sequence: CDR1 MNHEY, CDR2 SVGEGT. In DNA, the CDR3 is TGTGCCAGCAGTTACGACAGGGACACTGAAGCTTTCTTT. Its protein product is CASSYDRDTEAFF.

This chain connects TRBV28 to TRBJ2-4; D is unclear. The germline gives CDR1 MDHEN, CDR2 SYDVKM. V lost 6 bases to trimming and J lost 8 bases, with 11 bases between them. The length of the CDR3 is 12 residues. CDR3 in DNA: TGTGCCAGCAGCACCAACCAGGACATTCAGTACTTC. It encodes CASSTNQDIQYF.

This clone turned up a few times. The chain links TRBV9 to TRBJ1-1; D gene ambiguous. Per germline, CDR1 SGDLS and CDR2 YYNGEE. The CDR3 covers 14 residues. The V gene lost 3 bases and the J gene lost 6 bases, with 15 bases spanning the gap. The CDR3 region has the DNA TGTGCCAGCAGCGCGAACATCCGGAGCCCTGAAGCTTTCTTT. This sequence encodes CASSANIRSPEAFF.

The genes are TRBV30 and TRBJ2-2, with TRBD1 identical over 7 bases. CDR3 length: 15 amino acids. V shed 6 bases and J 2 bases; nucleotides not matched to a gene: 9. CDR1 is GTSNPN, CDR2 SVGIG, per germline (reference sequence). The CDR3 region has the DNA TGTGCCTGTCCGGATGGGGACAGTAACACCGGGGAGCTGTTTTTT. Protein product: CACPDGDSNTGELFF.

This chain links TRBV7-8 with TRBJ1-1; D gene unclear. CDR1 is SGHVS and CDR2 is FQNEAQ in the germline V gene. The CDR3 covers 12 residues. V lost 5 bases, J lost 5 bases, and 9 bases lay in between. CDR3 loop: CASSRPGTEAFF. For the CDR3, the DNA is TGTGCCAGCAGCCGTCCGGGGACTGAAGCTTTCTTT.

The J gene is TRBJ1-5, the V gene TRBV18; D gene uncertain. In germline, CDR1 is KGHSH, CDR2 LQKENI. Between the trimmed V and J ends, which lost 1 base and 0 bases, there was a span of 7 bases. The CDR3 has 15 amino acids. DNA for the CDR3: TGTGCCAGCTCACCACGTCCAAATAGCAATCAGCCCCAGCATTTT. Amino acid sequence: CASSPRPNSNQPQHF.

The sample holds a few counts of this clone. The chain joins TRBV2 to TRBJ1-2, with 11 bases fitting TRBD1. This CDR3 spans 14 amino acids. J lost 1 base, V lost 6 bases, and 1 base had no gene match. Germline CDR1 reads SNHLY; CDR2 reads FYNNEI. The CDR3 region has the DNA TGTGCCAGCAGGGGGACAGGGGGTAACTATGGCTACACCTTC. Residues: CASRGTGGNYGYTF.

J is TRBJ2-2 and V is TRBV9; weak D call: TRBD2 (6 bases). V was trimmed by 2 bases and J by 6 bases, leaving 8 bases between them. There are 13 residues in the CDR3. CDR1 and CDR2 (germline): SGDLS, YYNGEE. The CDR3 DNA sequence: TGTGCCAGCAGCGTGAGGGACTCCGGGGAGCTGTTTTTT. This sequence encodes CASSVRDSGELFF.

This CDR3 is CSVETGGAHEQYF. As DNA, the CDR3 is TGCAGCGTTGAAACAGGGGGTGCCCACGAGCAGTACTTC. The chain has TRBV29-1 and TRBJ2-7; TRBD1 agrees at 8 bases. V lost 2 bases, J lost 5 bases, and 5 bases stayed unmatched. In germline, CDR1 is SQVTM, CDR2 ANQGSEA. The CDR3 spans 13 residues.

This clone turned up a few times. The chain joins TRBV19 to TRBJ2-1; 16 bases agree with TRBD2. The CDR3 contains 16 residues. Germline V gene lookup returns CDR1 LNHDA and CDR2 SQIVND (reference sequence). V trimming: 3 bases; J trimming: 12 bases; junction bases outside the gene matches: 8. Here the CDR3 reads CASSMDGTSGRGRQFF. CDR3 nucleotides: TGTGCCAGTAGTATGGACGGGACTAGCGGGAGGGGAAGGCAGTTCTTC.

The gene calls are TRBV9 and TRBJ1-4; D is possibly TRBD1 (6 bases). V was cut by 3 bases and J by 5 bases, with 11 bases left in between. CDR1 is SGDLS, CDR2 YYNGEE, per germline. The CDR3 sequence is 14 residues long. DNA of the CDR3: TGTGCCAGCAGCGCGGGACACGGGAATGAAAAACTGTTTTTT. It yields the protein CASSAGHGNEKLFF.

The J gene is TRBJ2-1, the V gene TRBV10-3; D is perhaps TRBD1 (6 bases). V was cut by 7 bases and J by 7 bases, with 8 bases left in between. The CDR3 contains 11 residues. CDR1 is ENHRY, CDR2 SYGVKD, per germline. CDR3 sequence reads: CAITRGNEQFF. In nucleotides, the CDR3 is TGTGCCATCACTAGGGGGAATGAGCAGTTCTTC.

V gene TRBV6-5 combines with J gene TRBJ1-6; possible D gene TRBD1, 6 bases. The germline V and J ends were trimmed by 6 bases and 9 bases, with 18 bases remaining between them. In germline, CDR1 is MNHEY, CDR2 SVGAGI. The CDR3 is 15 amino acids. The CDR3 DNA reads as TGTGCCAGCAGGACGCCCCAGGGGAAAAGTTCACCCCTCCACTTT. This gives the protein CASRTPQGKSSPLHF.

The V gene is TRBV19, the J gene TRBJ1-4; D unclear. The V gene's germline CDR1 is LNHDA and CDR2 SQIVND (reference sequence). The CDR3 sequence is 17 residues long. Trimming shortened V by 5 bases and J by 0 bases, and 16 bases separated the two germline ends. The CDR3 DNA sequence: TGTGCCAGTAGTTTCCCTATTGCGGTTACAACTAATGAAAAACTGTTTTTT. This encodes CASSFPIAVTTNEKLFF.

V is TRBV10-3 and J is TRBJ2-3, with 10 bases aligning to TRBD2. Trimming took 5 bases from V and 3 from J; bases not matched to a gene: 5. The germline CDR1 and CDR2 sequences are ENHRY and SYGVKD. The CDR3 is 15 amino acids. CDR3 protein: CAISLAGEGTDTQYF. CDR3 coding DNA: TGTGCCATCAGTCTAGCGGGAGAGGGAACAGATACGCAGTATTTT.

The J gene is TRBJ2-6, the V gene TRBV5-1, with 8 bases aligning to TRBD2. There are 16 residues in the CDR3. V shed 6 bases, J shed 2 bases, and the junction held 7 bases outside the gene matches. Germline CDR1 reads SGHRS; CDR2 reads YFSETQ. The CDR3 loop is CASTGGAAAGANVLTF. Here the CDR3 DNA reads TGCGCCAGCACGGGGGGGGCCGCCGCTGGGGCCAACGTCCTGACTTTC.